A single sample is the source of the 18 T cell receptor beta chains below, sequenced in a study of shared clonotypes between healthy human individuals. Sequenced by immunoSEQ multiplex PCR; TCRdb stores in-frame clones only, minus some. The sample records approximately 740,000 clones, approximately 79% being singletons. The sample taken for sequencing was memory CD4+ T cells sorted from blood. Subset indicated: CD45RA-negative fraction. All receptors derive from a woman aged 30 to 39 in good health.

Only a few counts were recorded for this clone. This chain links TRBV10-3 with TRBJ1-3; no firm D call. V was shortened by 6 bases and J by 0 bases, with 9 bases between the two germline ends. Per germline, CDR1 ENHRY and CDR2 SYGVKD. This CDR3 contains 14 residues. CDR3 nucleotides: TGTGCCATCAGGCCGGGTTTCTCTGGAAACACCATATATTTT. Translating gives CAIRPGFSGNTIYF.

The chain is built from TRBV27 and TRBJ1-2; D not resolved. Trimming stripped 6 bases from V and 6 bases from J, with 20 bases between. The germline gives CDR1 MNHEY, CDR2 SMNVEV (reference sequence). The CDR3 loop spans 15 amino acids. DNA for the CDR3: TGTGCCAGCAGACTCGGCCGCCTAGGAGTTGATGGCTACACCTTC. Residues: CASRLGRLGVDGYTF.

This clone turned up a few times. This CDR3 is also generated by other DNA sequences in the sample. The genes are TRBV29-1 and TRBJ2-6; D is undetermined. V lost 4 bases and J lost 1, with 5 bases in between. This CDR3 contains 13 residues. Germline assignment: CDR1 SQVTM and CDR2 ANQGSEA. CDR3 nucleotide sequence: TGCAGCGTTGCGGGTTCTGGGGCCAACGTCCTGACTTTC. Amino acid sequence: CSVAGSGANVLTF.

The chain joins TRBV30 to TRBJ1-6; 8 nucleotides line up with TRBD1. The CDR3 extends over 13 amino acids. The germline gives CDR1 GTSNPN, CDR2 SVGIG (reference sequence). V shed 1 base and J 14 bases; nucleotides not matched to a gene: 7. CDR3 region: CAWSGTGLGALHF. The DNA of the CDR3 is TGTGCCTGGAGTGGGACAGGGCTTGGGGCCCTCCACTTT.

The genes are TRBV10-2 and TRBJ2-6; TRBD2 agrees at 11 bases. V gave up 3 bases and J gave up 0 bases; unmatched junction bases: 13. The germline V gene has CDR1 WSHSY and CDR2 SAAADI. The CDR3 is 21 residues long. CDR3 sequence reads: CASSDIKRGLAVLSGANVLTF. CDR3 DNA: TGCGCCAGCAGTGACATTAAGCGGGGACTAGCGGTCCTCTCTGGGGCCAACGTCCTGACTTTC.

The gene calls are TRBV7-8 and TRBJ2-7; 10 positions agree with TRBD1. Germline lookup yields CDR1 SGHVS and CDR2 FQNEAQ. The CDR3 totals 17 residues. The V gene end was trimmed by 1 base and the J gene end by 3 bases; junction bases not matched to a gene: 9. CDR3 residues: CASSLVTGGLDIYEQYF. The CDR3 nucleotides are TGTGCCAGCAGCTTAGTGACAGGGGGCTTGGATATCTACGAGCAGTACTTC.

This clone was seen only a few times. In the same sample, other DNA sequences code for this CDR3. The rearrangement joins TRBV27 to TRBJ1-1; D is possibly TRBD1 (6 bases). Germline-derived CDR1 and CDR2 are MNHEY and SMNVEV (reference sequence). Trimming left V 2 bases short and J 4 bases short, with 8 bases between. CDR3 length: 13 amino acids. The CDR3 DNA follows: TGTGCCAGCAGTTTACGCAGGGGCACTGAAGCTTTCTTT. As protein: CASSLRRGTEAFF.

Worth noting for this clone: The same CDR3 can be traced to other DNA sequences in this sample. The chain carries TRBV19 and TRBJ2-1, with D possibly being TRBD2 (6 bases). The CDR3 is made up of 12 amino acids. V was cut by 6 bases and J by 10 bases, with 13 bases left in between. Germline V gene sequence: CDR1 LNHDA, CDR2 SQIVND (reference sequence). CDR3 loop: CASSTLAREQFF. The CDR3, as DNA: TGTGCCAGTAGCACACTAGCCAGGGAGCAGTTCTTC.

V and J are TRBV11-2 and TRBJ1-2; no reliable D call. In germline, CDR1 is SGHAT, CDR2 FQNNGV. Trimming stripped 3 bases from V and 7 bases from J, with 12 bases between. This CDR3 spans 13 amino acids. CDR3 residues: CASSFIGDSGYTF. The CDR3, as DNA: TGTGCCAGCAGCTTTATCGGAGATAGTGGCTACACCTTC.

This clone was detected ten times or more. This rearrangement joins TRBV6-6 to TRBJ1-3; unclear D gene. This CDR3 region has 15 residues. Germline values: CDR1 MNHNY, CDR2 SVGAGI (reference sequence). V was trimmed by 3 bases and J by 4 bases, leaving 13 bases between them. The chain's CDR3 is CASSYSQVEGNTIYF. In DNA form, the CDR3 reads TGTGCCAGCAGTTATAGCCAGGTAGAAGGAAACACCATATATTTT.

V and J are TRBV30 and TRBJ1-1, with a possible D match to TRBD1 (6 bases). CDR3 length equals 14 residues. Germline values: CDR1 GTSNPN, CDR2 SVGIG (reference sequence). Trimming cost V 3 bases and J 0 bases, with 11 bases left between them. Written as DNA, the CDR3 is TGTGCCTGGAGCCGAGGACAGTTGAACACTGAAGCTTTCTTT. Translating gives CAWSRGQLNTEAFF.

In the case of this clone: Different DNA sequences within this sample yield the same CDR3. This sequence joins TRBV4-2 and TRBJ2-6, with D maybe TRBD2 (5 bases). The V and J ends lost 0 bases and 2 bases respectively, with 8 bases between them. The germline CDR1 and CDR2 sequences are LGHNA and YNFKEQ. The CDR3 length is 16 residues. DNA for the CDR3: TGTGCCAGCAGCCAAGATCGGGGTGCTGGGGCCAACGTCCTGACTTTC. It translates to CASSQDRGAGANVLTF.

V usage is TRBV30 and J usage is TRBJ1-6; D ambiguous. Germline V CDR1 and CDR2: GTSNPN, SVGIG (reference sequence). The CDR3 extends over 13 amino acids. The V gene lost 2 bases and the J gene lost 7 bases, with 9 bases spanning the gap. CDR3 protein: CAWSRHGNSPLHF. As DNA, the CDR3 is TGTGCCTGGAGTCGGCACGGCAATTCACCCCTCCACTTT.

The rearrangement links TRBV7-2 to TRBJ2-1; D is unresolved. V gave up 5 bases and J gave up 0 bases, with 11 bases separating them. The CDR3 contains 15 residues. Germline V gene sequence: CDR1 SGHTA, CDR2 FQGNSA. This chain's CDR3 is CASSLSAASYNEQFF. The CDR3 region has the DNA TGTGCCAGCAGCCTTTCTGCGGCCTCCTACAATGAGCAGTTCTTC.

Only a few counts were recorded for this clone. The chain joins TRBV5-1 to TRBJ2-1; no clear D gene. Trimming pared 4 bases from V and 5 bases from J, leaving 16 bases between. Per germline, CDR1 SGHRS and CDR2 YFSETQ. This CDR3 comprises 15 residues. The CDR3 protein is CASSEDRLGNNEQFF. CDR3 in DNA: TGCGCCAGCAGCGAGGATCGGCTGGGAAACAATGAGCAGTTCTTC.

This sequence joins TRBV5-1 and TRBJ1-4; D not certain. Trimming stripped 7 bases from V and 3 bases from J, with 16 bases between. Per germline, CDR1 SGHRS and CDR2 YFSETQ. CDR3 size: 15 residues. The CDR3 is CASAGTAAPNEKLFF. In DNA, the CDR3 is TGCGCCAGCGCCGGCACAGCGGCGCCTAATGAAAAACTGTTTTTT. The whole variable domain, remainder taken from reference TRBV5-1 and TRBJ1-4, is KAGVTQTPRYLIKTRGQQVTLSCSPISGHRSVSWYQQTPGQGLQFLFEYFSETQRNKGNFPGRFSGRQFSNSRSEMNVSTLELGDSALYLCASAGTAAPNEKLFFGSGTQLSVL.

The chain joins TRBV2 to TRBJ2-7, with TRBD1 matching over 12 bases. The length of the CDR3 is 16 residues. Germline V lookup: CDR1 SNHLY, CDR2 FYNNEI. With 7 bases clipped from V and 0 bases from J, the junction kept 7 bases outside the gene matches. DNA of the CDR3: TGTGCCAGCAATCTAAGGGGACAGGGGGCCTCCTACGAGCAGTACTTC. It encodes CASNLRGQGASYEQYF.

V usage is TRBV29-1 and J usage is TRBJ1-1, with D hard to call. V was shortened by 2 bases and J by 3 bases, with 10 bases between the two germline ends. The CDR3 runs 13 residues. CDR1 SQVTM and CDR2 ANQGSEA come from the germline V gene. The CDR3 sequence: CSVEKGLYTEAFF. The CDR3 nucleotides are TGCAGCGTTGAAAAGGGTTTATACACTGAAGCTTTCTTT.